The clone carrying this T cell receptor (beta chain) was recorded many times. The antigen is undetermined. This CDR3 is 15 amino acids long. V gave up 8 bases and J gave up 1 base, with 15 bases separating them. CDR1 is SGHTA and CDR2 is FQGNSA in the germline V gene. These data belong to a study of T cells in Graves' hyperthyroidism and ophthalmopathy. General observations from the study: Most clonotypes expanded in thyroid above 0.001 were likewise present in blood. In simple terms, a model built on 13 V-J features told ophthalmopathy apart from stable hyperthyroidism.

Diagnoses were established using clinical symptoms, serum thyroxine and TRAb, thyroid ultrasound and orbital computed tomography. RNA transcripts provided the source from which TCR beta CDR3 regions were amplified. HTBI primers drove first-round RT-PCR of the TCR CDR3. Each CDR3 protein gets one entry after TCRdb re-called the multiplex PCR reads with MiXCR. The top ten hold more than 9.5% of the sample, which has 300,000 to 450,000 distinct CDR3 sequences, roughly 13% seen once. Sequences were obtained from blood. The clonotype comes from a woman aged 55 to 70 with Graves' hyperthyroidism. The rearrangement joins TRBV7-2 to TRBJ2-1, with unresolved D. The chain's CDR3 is CASLNSIFSYNEQFF. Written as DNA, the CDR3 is TGTGCCAGCCTAAACTCCATATTTTCCTACAATGAGCAGTTCTTC.